Listed below are T cell receptor beta chains from one sample, sequenced in a study of blood T cells in healthy people across ages. Each CDR3 protein is one row after TCRdb ran MiXCR on the 5' RACE reads. The sample carries about 1.1 million distinct CDR3 sequences, around two fifths recorded once. Material for sequencing was blood. The receptor source for this set is a man in his late teens or twenties in good health. Each CDR3 is given without its conserved first and last residue.

>TRBV12-3/TRBV12-4
AISLDGTPSYNEQY
>TRBV7-9
ASSLDRRVSVSGETQY
>TRBV4-3
ASSQDLGVREQY
>TRBV29-1
SVAPGGAKNIQY
>TRBV4-2
ASSQPRQNTEAF
>TRBV27
ASSKNQGGGYT
>TRBV7-2
ASSLVQDNTGELF
>TRBV5-6
ASSSLRDTGELF
>TRBV28
ASSAVGGSNQPQH
>TRBV5-6
ASSKLSNQPQH
>TRBV9
ASSVAAGKSYEQY
>TRBV7-2
ASSLDRGRDSIAKNIQY
>TRBV4-1
ASSHRLQSTDTQY
>TRBV27
ASSLTMSGALSYGYT
>TRBV27
ASSLLYDQPQH
>TRBV28
ASNNPRPRGLGYT
>TRBV11-2
ASSSQPVETQY
>TRBV29-1
SALLQAGAKEKLF
>TRBV13
ASSSPDNTEAF
>TRBV2
ATDGGVETQY
>TRBV7-2
GSAPSTDTQY
>TRBV10-3
AISGPGPNEKLF
>TRBV29-1
SVPGLHGYT
>TRBV19
ASGQGPGANVLT
>TRBV7-2
ASSSPDRAPYTEAF
>TRBV7-2
ASSYSTSGTDTQY
>TRBV7-8
ASSARSGANVLT
>TRBV10-2
ASSESPSGVSNEQF
>TRBV7-9
ASSPIATTNNEQF
>TRBV7-2
ASSSGGLNTQY